The rows below give T cell receptor beta chains drawn from one sample of a study of blood T cell repertoires in COVID-19. TCRdb keeps only in-frame clones here, not all; method: immunoSEQ multiplex PCR. Of approximately 88,000 clones listed, roughly 74% are singletons. The sequenced material came from peripheral blood. Receptors were obtained from an older man with COVID-19, enrolled during active disease. Each CDR3 is given with its conserved first and last residue. A D gene is named only where the DNA matches it firmly. Clone size, where shown, is once, few, many, or a class for clones that have expanded.

D,size,V,J,CDR3,DNA
TRBD1,many,TRBV24-1,TRBJ1-5,CATSDPSTGGKQPQHF,TGTGCCACCAGTGATCCTTCTACAGGGGGCAAGCAGCCCCAGCATTTT
-,-,TRBV6-5,TRBJ2-1,CASSYSRRQFF,TGTGCCAGCAGTTACTCCAGGCGGCAGTTCTTC
-,-,TRBV5-1,TRBJ2-5,CASSFLGTAQETQYF,TGCGCCAGCAGCTTTCTCGGGACTGCACAAGAGACCCAGTACTTC
-,-,TRBV28,TRBJ1-1,CASSTHRSHTEAFF,TGTGCCAGCAGTACACACAGGAGCCACACTGAAGCTTTCTTT
-,few,TRBV19,TRBJ1-1,CASKRQPNTEAFF,TGTGCCAGTAAGCGACAGCCGAACACTGAAGCTTTCTTT
-,-,TRBV1,TRBJ2-1,CTSSGENNEQFF,TGCACCAGCTCCGGGGAAAACAATGAGCAGTTCTTC
-,few,TRBV10-3,TRBJ2-7,CAIGSQGTYEQYF,TGTGCCATCGGTAGCCAGGGAACCTACGAGCAGTACTTC
TRBD2,many,TRBV7-9,TRBJ2-1,CASSLPHRLAGSYNEQFF,TGTGCCAGCAGCTTACCACATCGACTAGCGGGATCCTACAATGAGCAGTTCTTC
TRBD2,-,TRBV7-2,TRBJ2-1,CASSPTRLAGLLNEQFF,TGTGCCAGCAGCCCTACCCGACTAGCAGGGCTGCTGAATGAGCAGTTCTTC
TRBD1,-,TRBV19,TRBJ2-5,CASSTGTGPSETQYF,TGTGCCAGTAGTACAGGGACAGGCCCCTCGGAGACCCAGTACTTC
TRBD2,-,TRBV18,TRBJ2-3,CASSRLAGEPTDTQYF,TGTGCCAGCTCACGACTAGCGGGAGAGCCCACAGATACGCAGTATTTT
-,once,TRBV5-1,TRBJ2-5,CASSSGDETQYF,TGCGCCAGCAGCTCGGGGGACGAGACCCAGTACTTC
-,-,TRBV27,TRBJ1-6,CASSFQYNSPLHF,TGTGCCAGCAGTTTTCAGTATAATTCACCCCTCCACTTT
-,-,TRBV11-3,TRBJ1-5,CASSRKSGCNQPQHF,TGTGCCAGCAGCCGGAAGAGCGGGTGCAATCAGCCCCAGCATTTT
-,-,TRBV28,TRBJ1-5,CASRPPGTSNQPQHF,TGTGCCAGCAGACCTCCCGGGACAAGCAATCAGCCCCAGCATTTT
-,-,TRBV24-1,TRBJ1-4,CATSSTNNEKLFF,TGTGCCACCAGTTCGACAAATAATGAAAAACTGTTTTTT
-,-,TRBV6-6,TRBJ1-5,CASSTWQQPQHF,TGTGCCAGCAGCACCTGGCAGCAGCCCCAGCATTTT
-,-,TRBV3-1/TRBV3-2,TRBJ2-7,CASSQGLGYEQYF,TGTGCCAGCAGCCAAGGACTAGGCTACGAGCAGTACTTC
TRBD2,-,TRBV29-1,TRBJ2-2,CSGGLGAGDTGELFF,TGCAGCGGGGGCTTGGGTGCGGGGGACACCGGGGAGCTGTTTTTT
-,-,TRBV3-1/TRBV3-2,TRBJ2-2,CASSQDFGSNTGELFF,TGTGCCAGCAGCCAAGACTTCGGTTCGAACACCGGGGAGCTGTTTTTT
-,-,TRBV28,TRBJ1-3,CASSPTGLPLPDTIYF,TGTGCCAGCAGCCCTACGGGACTCCCCCTACCGGACACCATATATTTT
TRBD1,-,TRBV5-5,TRBJ2-5,CASSFTGEETQYF,TGTGCCAGCAGCTTTACAGGGGAAGAGACCCAGTACTTC
-,-,TRBV4-1,TRBJ1-2,CASSQELRFGYTF,TGCGCCAGCAGCCAAGAACTGCGTTTTGGCTACACCTTC